The following is a TCR beta chain sequence with its context. Other DNA sequences in this sample translate to the same CDR3. The data originate from a study of shared clonotypes between healthy human individuals. The CDR3 has 12 residues. Trimming pared 5 bases from V and 4 bases from J, leaving 6 bases between. Per germline, CDR1 LNHDA and CDR2 SQIVND (reference sequence). This table comes from immunoSEQ multiplex PCR, and its TCRdb copy is limited to in-frame clones, with some not included. The sample gives 2.5 million or so clones, about 92% of which show up once; around 0.15% is in the top ten. The genes are TRBV19 and TRBJ1-5; D is uncertain. This TCR was recovered from a man between 18 and 29 years old in good health. The specimen was naive CD4+ T cells sorted from blood. Documented subset: CD45RA+ positively selected. DNA for the CDR3: TGTGCCAGTAGTCCCCTTAATCAGCCCCAGCATTTT. Amino acids: CASSPLNQPQHF.